These T cell receptor beta chains were read from a single sample in a study of blood T cell repertoires in COVID-19. Produced via immunoSEQ multiplex PCR; TCRdb's table is partial and in-frame only. There are roughly 12,000 clones in the sample; roughly 91% occur only once, and approximately 20% lies in the top ten. The sequencing sample was made of peripheral blood. These receptors all stem from a woman in her fifties or sixties with active COVID-19. CDR3s include the opening cysteine and the closing phenylalanine or tryptophan.

>TRBV6-1|TRBJ2-3
CASSEAVRQRGGINTQYF
>TRBV7-6|TRBJ2-2
CASSLGGLAGVKGELFF
>TRBV30|TRBJ2-5
CAWSVRGRLAQETQYF
>TRBV6-1|TRBJ1-5
CASSEAGHNNQPQHF
>TRBV7-9|TRBJ2-2
CASSLRQGNTGELFF
>TRBV5-5|TRBJ1-4
CASSLGTDEKLFF
>TRBV30|TRBJ1-5
CAWSPGGDQPQHF
>TRBV5-1|TRBJ2-3
CASSLETGGGSLDTQYF
>TRBV6-2/TRBV6-3|TRBJ1-6
CASSPQVFSDRGNSPLHF
>TRBV11-2|TRBJ1-1
CASSRGGMVDRDAFF
>TRBV9|TRBJ2-3
CASSVTGTRTDTQYF
>TRBV3-1/TRBV3-2|TRBJ2-5
CASSQGQGQETQYF
>TRBV23-1|TRBJ1-6
CASSRGGSIPPLHF
>TRBV7-9|TRBJ1-2
CASRDSGSLNYGYTF
>TRBV5-4|TRBJ1-2
CASSSRDSHGYTF
>TRBV18|TRBJ2-3
CASSRGQGAADTQYF
>TRBV6-6|TRBJ1-1
CASSVPGETHKEAFF
>TRBV13|TRBJ1-2
CASSFAGQGFGYTF
>TRBV29-1|TRBJ2-2
CSVLEMNTGELFF
>TRBV6-5|TRBJ2-7
CASIRSGAISYEQYF
>TRBV19|TRBJ1-6
CASSISVQGANSPLHF
>TRBV15|TRBJ1-3
CATSRDRGASGNTIYF
>TRBV5-4|TRBJ1-6
CASSSDPVVNSPLHF
>TRBV6-6|TRBJ2-3
CASSYSELNTQYF
>TRBV18|TRBJ2-3
CASSPLGGGTDTQYF
>TRBV15|TRBJ1-2
CATSSLDINYGYTF
>TRBV12-3/TRBV12-4|TRBJ2-1
CASSLYNEQFF
>TRBV10-3|TRBJ1-2
CAISGDGTAYGYTF
>TRBV2|TRBJ1-6
CASRTGPDSLSPLHF
>TRBV9|TRBJ2-1
CASSKDLDRYNEQFF
>TRBV5-4|TRBJ1-2
CASSLALVSQGGYTF
>TRBV4-1|TRBJ2-5
CASSPRGLADQETQYF
>TRBV5-4|TRBJ1-2
CASSAGTGAGGYTF
>TRBV9|TRBJ2-3
CASSVGLAGAHTDTQYF
>TRBV3-1/TRBV3-2|TRBJ2-1
CASSQTSGKGKRNEQFF
>TRBV6-1|TRBJ1-6
CASSEVWVGLGTVSPLHF
>TRBV11-1|TRBJ2-3
CASRITSGGTDTQYF
>TRBV30|TRBJ2-3
CAWSVLRGATDTQYF
>TRBV5-1|TRBJ1-2
CASSLGGQNYGYTF
>TRBV12-3/TRBV12-4|TRBJ2-4
CASSSERIQYF
>TRBV6-5|TRBJ2-7
CASSNSGGGYEQYF
>TRBV2|TRBJ2-1
CASSEAFKTSGGRGEQFF
>TRBV7-9|TRBJ2-1
CASSLVGTSGKGRNNEQFF
>TRBV7-3|TRBJ2-3
CASSRSGGSTDTQYF
>TRBV2|TRBJ1-5
CASSDGSFASGNQPQHF
>TRBV6-6|TRBJ1-1
CASSLEGGGNTEAFF
>TRBV6-6|TRBJ1-2
CASTPQDRVNYGYTF
>TRBV15|TRBJ2-1
CATSRDRAGVGEQFF
>TRBV11-2|TRBJ2-1
CASSFIPTGLAGVGEQFF
>TRBV4-2|TRBJ2-3
CASSPRPGDPTDTQYF
>TRBV28|TRBJ1-5
CASSSLSWGRNQPQHF